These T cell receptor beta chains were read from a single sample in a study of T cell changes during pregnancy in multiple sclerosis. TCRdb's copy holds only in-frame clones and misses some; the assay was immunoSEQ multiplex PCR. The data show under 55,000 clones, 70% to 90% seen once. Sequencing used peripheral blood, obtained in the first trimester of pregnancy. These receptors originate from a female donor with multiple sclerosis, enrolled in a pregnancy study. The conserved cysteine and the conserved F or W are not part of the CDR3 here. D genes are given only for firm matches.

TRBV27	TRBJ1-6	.	ASSFRQLSPLH
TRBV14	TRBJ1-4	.	ASTLGGAANEKLF
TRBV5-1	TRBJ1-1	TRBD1	ASSLVGTDAEAF
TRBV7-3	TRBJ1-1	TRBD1	ASSLTGGDTEAF
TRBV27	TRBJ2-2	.	ASSQSRGHANTGELF
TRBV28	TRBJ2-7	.	ASPPTGLTVTYEQY
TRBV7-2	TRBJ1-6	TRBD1	ASSFGQGDNSPLH
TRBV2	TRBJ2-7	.	ASTPTRVGEQY
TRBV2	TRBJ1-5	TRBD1	ASSAGTGGVRNNQPQH
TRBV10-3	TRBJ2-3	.	AIKGGTDTQY
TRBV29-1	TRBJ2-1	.	SVESGGNEQF
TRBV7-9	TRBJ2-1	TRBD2	ASSFGVLAGGLF
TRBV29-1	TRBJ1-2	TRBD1	SVRTGGLYGYT
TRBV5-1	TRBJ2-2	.	ASSFGAVGNTGELF
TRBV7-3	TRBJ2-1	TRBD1	ASSRDSSYNEQF
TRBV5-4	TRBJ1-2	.	ASSLDGNGYT
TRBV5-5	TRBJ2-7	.	ASSLPFSYEQY
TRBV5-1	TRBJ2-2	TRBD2	ASSPSGGAYTGELF